The 2 T cell receptor beta chains below come from one sample, sequenced in a study of blood T cell repertoires in COVID-19. Produced via immunoSEQ multiplex PCR; TCRdb's table is partial and in-frame only. The sample consists of some 150,000 clones, around 88% of them appearing once. Sequenced material: peripheral blood. The receptor set was obtained from a woman in her sixties or seventies with acute or convalescent COVID-19.

This clone was recorded once. The chain has TRBV2 and TRBJ1-2, with TRBD1 matching 7 bases. Germline CDR1 is SNHLY and CDR2 is FYNNEI. The CDR3 runs 13 residues. The J segment lost 2 bases and the V segment lost 7 bases, leaving 4 bases of the junction unmatched. CDR3 amino acids: CASKGQTNYGYTF. Here the CDR3 DNA reads TGTGCCAGCAAGGGACAGACAAACTATGGCTACACCTTC.

The gene calls are TRBV28 and TRBJ2-1; D unclear. Germline V gene lookup returns CDR1 MDHEN and CDR2 SYDVKM. This CDR3 contains 11 residues. V was cut by 4 bases and J by 13 bases, with 11 bases left in between. Here the CDR3 reads CASSSRQPQFF. The CDR3 coding sequence is TGTGCCAGCAGTTCGCGACAACCACAGTTCTTC.